This TCR beta chain is from a study of T cells after yellow fever vaccination (dated by TCRdb to the late 2010s). Study-level background: Libraries from fractions with low cell numbers were prepared with the SMART-Seq v4 Ultra Low Input RNA kit. Bulk TCR alpha and beta repertoires were sequenced longitudinally to track T-cell clones before and after primary and booster YFV17D yellow fever vaccination. Two healthy male donors, one aged 18 to 30 and one aged 30 to 39 years, were included in the cohort. Blood samples were taken at several timepoints before and after primary and secondary immunization, and bulk PBMC replicates and cell subsets were isolated.

TCR cDNA was synthesized by 5'RACE template switching, through which a universal primer site and unique molecular identifiers were introduced. Priming of cDNA synthesis was performed from both the TCR alpha and TCR beta constant segments. Two PCR steps were used to amplify libraries, with sample barcodes and sequencing adapters being added in the second step. Sequencing of libraries was done on Illumina HiSeq 2500 (2x100 bp) or NovaSeq (2x150 bp). In the source study's methods: MIGEC handled demultiplexing of reads and collapsing into UMI consensus sequences, while MiXCR performed V(D)J alignment. Using edgeR on replicate PBMC samples, clonotypes were called vaccine-responding if FDR was below 0.01 and the log2 fold change was above 5 up to day 15. Each bulk clonotype was labeled CD4 or CD8 based on which sequenced repertoire, CD4 or CD8, contained the clonotype at higher abundance. TCRdb itself trimmed the public reads at Q25 with fastp, ran MiXCR and retained productive beta chains. Rows matching on CDR3 protein sequence are summarized as one entry with the most common DNA and genes. The V and J calls were not made by the authors but by TCRdb's processing. This sample has about 580,000 distinct CDR3 sequences in its table, and around 16% of those were observed once. The ten top clones hold approximately 15% of the sample.

Here is what the overall study found, with its caveats: FACS-sorted repertoires could contain abundant contaminating clonotypes from the bulk population, so computational filtering was required. A small share of clonotypes was detected in both CD4 and CD8 compartments, with the overlap likely arising from convergent recombination. Compared with the primary T-cell response, the secondary T-cell response was faster but weaker, reaching its peak on day 5 rather than on day 15. Only a couple of donors were included in the study, so the extent to which the findings can be generalized is limited. After the booster, most clones that had expanded after primary vaccination were detected again (around 97% of CD4 and more than 85% of CD8), suggesting broad maintenance of memory.

Sequences SQVTM (CDR1) and ANQGSEA (CDR2) are obtained from the germline V gene. The germline ends are 13 bases apart after V is trimmed by 7 bases and J by 6 bases. Including the terminal cysteine and phenylalanine, the CDR3 comprises 12 residues. The only DNA kept is the CDR3, 36 bases in frame from the first base. This clonotype appeared a few times. What antigen it recognizes has not been identified. Base-call qualities are not available, and no considerably larger clone is one nucleotide away. The meaning of the sample's treatment or condition label: live attenuated yellow fever vaccine strain. Two biological replicates of bulk PBMCs were collected at each blood-draw timepoint. PBMCs were isolated from peripheral blood using a standard Ficoll-Paque protocol. TriZol was used to extract RNA from bulk PBMCs, CD4 and CD8 fractions, and dextramer-positive and dextramer-negative fractions.

The TCR originated in a man between 18 and 35 years old who received the YFV17D yellow fever vaccine. In this chain, TRBV29-1 is recombined with TRBJ2-4; confidence is insufficient to name the D gene. Specimen: PBMCs, collected less than 6 days after the first yellow fever vaccination. The nucleotides are TGCAGCGCCATACCTCAGGCAAACATTCAGTACTTC. Translated, this is CSAIPQANIQYF.